This TCR beta chain appears in the sequencing data of a study of vaccination effects on CD4 cells after COVID-19. Antigen-specific CD4+ T cell clonotypes were called by their expansion after viral peptide-pool culture in ViraFEST. Culture proceeded for approximately 10 days, and CD4+ T cells were then isolated. Sometime from March through December 2020, the person acquired a SARS-CoV-2 infection that PCR confirmed. Between the trimmed V and J ends, which lost 6 bases and 0 bases, there was a span of 8 bases. The CDR3 sequence is 14 residues long. Germline V CDR1 and CDR2: SNHLY, FYNNEI. Concerning this clone itself: Its antigen remains unknown.

Assay used: immunoSEQ multiplex PCR; TCRdb lists only in-frame clones, some missing. Of 20,000 or so clones listed, approximately 81% were seen once; the top ten hold 16%. The chain uses TRBV2 and TRBJ2-2; maybe TRBD2 (5 bases). This sequence was found in a human donor who had a prior SARS-CoV-2 infection. Material: CD4+ T cells from PBMCs cultured with SARS-CoV-2 spike peptides, obtained before COVID-19 vaccination. The CDR3 region is CASRSGANTGELFF. In DNA form, the CDR3 reads TGTGCCAGCAGAAGCGGCGCGAACACCGGGGAGCTGTTTTTT.